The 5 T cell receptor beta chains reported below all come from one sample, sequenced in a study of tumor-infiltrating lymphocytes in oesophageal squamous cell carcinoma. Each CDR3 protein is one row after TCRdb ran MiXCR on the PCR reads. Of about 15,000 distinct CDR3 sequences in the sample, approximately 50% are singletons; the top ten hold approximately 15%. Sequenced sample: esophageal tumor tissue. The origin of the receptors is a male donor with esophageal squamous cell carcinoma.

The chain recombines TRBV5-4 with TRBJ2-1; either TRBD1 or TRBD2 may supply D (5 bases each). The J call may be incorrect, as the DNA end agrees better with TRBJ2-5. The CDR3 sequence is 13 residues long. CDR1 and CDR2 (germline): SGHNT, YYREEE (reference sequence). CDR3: CASSLAGTETQYF. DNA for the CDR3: TGTGCCAGCAGCTTGGCAGGGACAGAGACCCAGTACTTC.

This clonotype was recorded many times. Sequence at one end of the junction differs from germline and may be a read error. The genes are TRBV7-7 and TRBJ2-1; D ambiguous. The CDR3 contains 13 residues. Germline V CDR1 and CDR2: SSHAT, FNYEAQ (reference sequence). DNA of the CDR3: TGTGCTAGCAGCTTAGAATCCAACAATGAGCAGTTCTTC. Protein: CASSLESNNEQFF.

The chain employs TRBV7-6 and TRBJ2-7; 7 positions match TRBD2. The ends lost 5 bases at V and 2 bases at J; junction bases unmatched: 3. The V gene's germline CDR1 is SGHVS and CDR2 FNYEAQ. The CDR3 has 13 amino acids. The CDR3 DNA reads TGTGCCAGCAGCGGGGGGGTGGCCTACGAGCAGTACTTC. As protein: CASSGGVAYEQYF. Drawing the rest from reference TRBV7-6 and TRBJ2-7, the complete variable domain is GAGVSQSPRYKVTKRGQDVALRCDPISGHVSLYWYRQALGQGPEFLTYFNYEAQQDKSGLPNDRFSAERPEGSISTLTIQRTEQRDSAMYRCASSGGVAYEQYFGPGTRLTVT.

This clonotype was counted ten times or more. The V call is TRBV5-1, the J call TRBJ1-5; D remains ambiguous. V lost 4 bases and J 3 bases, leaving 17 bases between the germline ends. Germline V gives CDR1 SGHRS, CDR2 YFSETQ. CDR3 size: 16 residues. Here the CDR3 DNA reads TGCGCCAGCAGCCCTCGTGAAGGGTGGAACAATCAGCCCCAGCATTTT. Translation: CASSPREGWNNQPQHF.

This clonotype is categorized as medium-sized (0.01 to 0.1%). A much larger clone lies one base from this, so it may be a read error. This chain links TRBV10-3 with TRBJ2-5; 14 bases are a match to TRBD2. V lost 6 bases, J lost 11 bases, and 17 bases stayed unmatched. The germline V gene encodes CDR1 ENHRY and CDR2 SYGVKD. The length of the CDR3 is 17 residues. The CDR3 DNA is TGTGCCATCAGACCGGGACTAGCGGGAGCCCTTGACAATGAGCAGTACTTC. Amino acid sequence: CAIRPGLAGALDNEQYF.